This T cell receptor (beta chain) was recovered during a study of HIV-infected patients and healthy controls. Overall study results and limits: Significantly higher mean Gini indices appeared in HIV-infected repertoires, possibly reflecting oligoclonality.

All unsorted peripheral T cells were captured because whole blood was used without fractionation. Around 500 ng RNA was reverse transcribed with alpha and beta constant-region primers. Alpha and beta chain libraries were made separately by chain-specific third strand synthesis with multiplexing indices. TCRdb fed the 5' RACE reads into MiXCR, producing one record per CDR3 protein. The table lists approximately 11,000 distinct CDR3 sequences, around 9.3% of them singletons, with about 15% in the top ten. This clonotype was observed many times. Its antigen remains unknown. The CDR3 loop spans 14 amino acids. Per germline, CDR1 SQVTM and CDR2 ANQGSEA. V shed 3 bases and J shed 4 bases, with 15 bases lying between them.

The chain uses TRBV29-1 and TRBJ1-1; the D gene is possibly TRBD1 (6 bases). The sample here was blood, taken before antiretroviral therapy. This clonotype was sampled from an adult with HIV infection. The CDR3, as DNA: TGCAGCGTTGAGGACGGGCAGGGGACCACTGAAGCTTTCTTT. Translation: CSVEDGQGTTEAFF.